The source of this TCR beta chain is a study of cytomegalovirus exposure and HLA in healthy donors. General study points: Whilst most TCR sequences proved rare, a subset of public TCRs occurred across many donors. Subsequent analysis revealed that first-cohort TCR clusters tended to co-occur in the approximately 120 validation repertoires. A few CMV-associated chains were confirmed in vitro to be specific for CMV antigens.

Sequencing was performed with immunoSEQ multiplex PCR; in TCRdb, only in-frame clones are kept and a portion is missing. The profile shows tens of thousands of clones, roughly 94% of them singletons. Concerning this clone: Its cognate antigen is unknown.

Per the germline V gene, CDR1 is MNHEY and CDR2 is SVGAGI. The ends were cut back, 5 bases at V and 3 bases at J, with 13 bases in the middle. CDR3 length: 14 amino acids. The receptor was isolated from a man younger than 35 in good health and CMV-seropositive. The material sequenced was PBMCs. The chain employs TRBV6-5 and TRBJ1-2; D unresolved. CDR3 residues: CASSQSESYYGYTF. The CDR3 region has the DNA TGTGCCAGCAGTCAATCCGAGAGCTACTATGGCTACACCTTC.